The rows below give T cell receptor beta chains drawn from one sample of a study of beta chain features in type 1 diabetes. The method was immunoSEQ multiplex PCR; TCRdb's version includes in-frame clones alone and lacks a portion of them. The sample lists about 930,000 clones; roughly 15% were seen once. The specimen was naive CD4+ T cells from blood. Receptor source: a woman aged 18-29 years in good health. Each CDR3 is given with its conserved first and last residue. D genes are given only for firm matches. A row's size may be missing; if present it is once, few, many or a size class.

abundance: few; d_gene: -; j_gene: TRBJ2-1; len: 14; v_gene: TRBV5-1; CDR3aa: CASSLGDPAGEQFF; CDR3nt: TGCGCCAGCAGCTTGGGGGACCCAGCGGGTGAGCAGTTCTTC
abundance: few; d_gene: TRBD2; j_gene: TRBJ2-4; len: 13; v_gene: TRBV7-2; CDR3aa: CASRFAGGNIQYF; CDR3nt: TGTGCCAGCCGATTTGCGGGAGGAAACATTCAGTACTTC
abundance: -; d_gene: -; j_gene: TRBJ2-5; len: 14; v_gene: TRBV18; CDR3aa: CASSPYRDQETQYF; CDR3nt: TGTGCCAGCTCACCTTACAGGGACCAAGAGACCCAGTACTTC
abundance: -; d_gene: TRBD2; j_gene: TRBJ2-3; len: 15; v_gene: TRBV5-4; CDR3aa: CASSLTSGSTDTQYF; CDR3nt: TGTGCCAGCAGCTTGACTAGCGGGAGCACAGATACGCAGTATTTT
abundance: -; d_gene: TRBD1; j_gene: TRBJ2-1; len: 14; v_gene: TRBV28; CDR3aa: CASSTRTGYNEQFF; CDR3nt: TGTGCCAGCAGTACCCGGACAGGTTACAATGAGCAGTTCTTC
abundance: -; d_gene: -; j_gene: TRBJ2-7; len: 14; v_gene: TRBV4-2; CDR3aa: CASSQHAETYEQYF; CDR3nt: TGTGCCAGCAGCCAACACGCCGAAACCTACGAGCAGTACTTC
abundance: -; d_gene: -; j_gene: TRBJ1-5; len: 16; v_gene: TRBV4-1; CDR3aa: CASSQAVQISNQPQHF; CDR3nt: TGCGCCAGCAGCCAAGCCGTACAAATTAGCAATCAGCCCCAGCATTTT
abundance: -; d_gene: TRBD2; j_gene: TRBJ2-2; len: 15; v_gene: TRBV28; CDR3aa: CASSFRGRSTGELFF; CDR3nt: TGTGCCAGCAGTTTTCGCGGGAGGTCAACCGGGGAGCTGTTTTTT
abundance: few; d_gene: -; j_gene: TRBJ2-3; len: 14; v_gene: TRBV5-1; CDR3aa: CASSFGLQADTQYF; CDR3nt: TGCGCCAGCAGCTTCGGACTACAGGCAGATACGCAGTATTTT
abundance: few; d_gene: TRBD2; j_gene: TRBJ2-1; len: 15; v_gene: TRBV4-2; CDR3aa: CASSQDPLAGNEQFF; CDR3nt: TGTGCCAGCAGCCAAGATCCCCTAGCGGGGAATGAGCAGTTCTTC
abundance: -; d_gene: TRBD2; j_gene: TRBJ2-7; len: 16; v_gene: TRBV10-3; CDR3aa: CAISEIGSGSRNEQYF; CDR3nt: TGTGCCATCAGTGAAATTGGTAGCGGGAGTCGGAACGAGCAGTACTTC
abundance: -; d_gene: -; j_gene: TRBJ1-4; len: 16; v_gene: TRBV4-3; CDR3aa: CASSPGRQQANEKLFF; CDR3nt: TGCGCCAGCAGCCCGGGTCGACAGCAAGCTAATGAAAAACTGTTTTTT
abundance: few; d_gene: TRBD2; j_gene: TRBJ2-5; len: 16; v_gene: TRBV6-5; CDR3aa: CASSYSFGGSPKTQYF; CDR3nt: TGTGCCAGCAGTTACTCATTCGGCGGGAGCCCAAAGACCCAGTACTTC